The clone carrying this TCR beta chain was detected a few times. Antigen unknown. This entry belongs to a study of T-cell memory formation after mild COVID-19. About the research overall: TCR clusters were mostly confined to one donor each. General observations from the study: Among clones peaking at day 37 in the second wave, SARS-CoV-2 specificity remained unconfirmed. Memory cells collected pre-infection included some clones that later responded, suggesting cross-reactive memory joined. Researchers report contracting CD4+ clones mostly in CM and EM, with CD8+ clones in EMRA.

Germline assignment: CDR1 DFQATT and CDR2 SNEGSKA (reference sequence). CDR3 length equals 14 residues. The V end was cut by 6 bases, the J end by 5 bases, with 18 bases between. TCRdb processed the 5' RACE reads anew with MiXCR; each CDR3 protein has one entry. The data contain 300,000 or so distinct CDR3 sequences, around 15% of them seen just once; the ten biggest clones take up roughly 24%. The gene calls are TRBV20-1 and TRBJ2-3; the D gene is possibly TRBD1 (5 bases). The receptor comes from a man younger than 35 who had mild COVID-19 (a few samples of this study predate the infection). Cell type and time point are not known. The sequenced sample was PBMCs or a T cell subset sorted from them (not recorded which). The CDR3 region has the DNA TGCAGTGCCAATATTTTAGGTAGGGGAGATACGCAGTATTTT. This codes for CSANILGRGDTQYF.